Listed here are 10 T cell receptor beta chains from one sample, sequenced in a study of T cell clonality in common variable immunodeficiency. Data came from immunoSEQ multiplex PCR; TCRdb stores just in-frame clones and leaves some out. The sample presents about 43,000 clones, none singletons. Material for sequencing was peripheral blood mononuclear cells. These receptors came from a person aged 18-69 years in good health.

This clone was counted at least ten times. The CDR3 end is not reached by the read, which stops 3 residues before it; the germline J gene fills it in. The V gene is TRBV19, the J gene TRBJ2-7, with 12 nucleotides matching TRBD2. This CDR3 spans 17 amino acids. Per germline, CDR1 LNHDA and CDR2 SQIVND (reference sequence). V was pared by 9 bases and J by 2 bases, with 14 bases of the junction left unmatched. The CDR3 here is CARPGLAGRGGAYEQYF. CDR3 DNA (partial): TGTGCCAGACCGGGACTAGCGGGCCGGGGAGGCGCCTACGAG.

The table lists this clone with many counts. From the germline J gene comes the end of the CDR3, since the read stops 3 residues before it. The rearrangement links TRBV20-1 to TRBJ2-3; 7 bases match TRBD1. The CDR3 is 14 residues long. Per germline, CDR1 DFQATT and CDR2 SNEGSKA (reference sequence). The CDR3 DNA, read in part, is TGCAGTGCTAGATCCCCGGGGACAGAAGAGACG. It specifies CSARSPGTEET. The full CDR3 is CSARSPGTEETQYF.

This clone was detected ten times or more. The read ends 3 residues before the CDR3 terminus; that terminus is restored from the germline J gene. The chain employs TRBV7-2 and TRBJ2-3; TRBD1 is a possible D gene (6 bases). V was cut by 2 bases and J by 3 bases, with 12 bases left in between. CDR1 is SGHTA and CDR2 is FQGNSA in the germline V gene. There are 15 residues in the CDR3. The CDR3 spells CASSLRGSGTDTQYF. The covered CDR3 bases are TGTGCCAGCAGCTTAAGGGGGTCGGGAACAGATACG.

This clone came up a few times. The sequence runs out 3 residues before the end of the CDR3; the remainder is reconstructed from the germline J gene. The V and J genes are TRBV5-4 and TRBJ2-1; 8 bases line up with TRBD2. CDR3 length: 15 amino acids. With 7 bases clipped from V and 3 bases from J, the junction kept 9 bases outside the gene matches. CDR1 is SGHNT, CDR2 YYREEE, per germline (reference sequence). The chain's CDR3 is CASRRERGSYNEQFF. The sequenced part of the CDR3 DNA is TGTGCCAGCCGCAGAGAGCGGGGGAGCTACAATGAG.

This clone appeared a few times. With the read ending 3 residues before the CDR3 end, the germline J gene is used to fill in that end. This same CDR3 is encoded by further DNA sequences in the sample. The rearrangement joins TRBV30 to TRBJ2-2; D might be TRBD2 (7 bases). The CDR3 is made up of 18 amino acids. Trimming cost V 0 bases and J 0 bases, with 17 bases left between them. CDR1 and CDR2 (germline): GTSNPN, SVGIG (reference sequence). The CDR3 here is CAWSVGPGGGANTGELFF. Incomplete CDR3 DNA: TGTGCCTGGAGTGTTGGCCCGGGGGGCGGGGCGAACACCGGGGAG. Complete variable domain (other parts from reference TRBV30 and TRBJ2-2): SQTIHQWPATLVQPVGSPLSLECTVEGTSNPNLYWYRQAAGRGLQLLFYSVGIGQISSEVPQNLSASRPQDRQFILSSKKLLLSDSGFYLCAWSVGPGGGANTGELFFGEGSRLTVL.

This clone has a count of ten or more. The read is 3 residues too short to cover the CDR3 end, so that end is filled in from the germline J gene. The chain is built from TRBV20-1 and TRBJ2-7; D might be TRBD2 (5 bases). V shed 5 bases and J shed 2 bases, with 22 bases lying between them. The CDR3 extends over 16 amino acids. Germline assignment: CDR1 DFQATT and CDR2 SNEGSKA (reference sequence). The DNA read from the CDR3 is TGCAGTGCTGCCACTAGTGCGACTCCTTCACCCTACGAG. Protein product: CSAATSATPSPYE. In full, the CDR3 reads CSAATSATPSPYEQYF.

This clone was observed at least ten times. The sequenced fragment ends 3 residues before the CDR3 boundary, so the rest is inferred from the germline J gene. This chain links TRBV11-2 with TRBJ2-2; tentative D call: TRBD2 (6 bases). There are 14 residues in the CDR3. The germline gives CDR1 SGHAT, CDR2 FQNNGV. Trimming took off 4 bases at V and 3 bases at J, with 9 bases between the two ends. Here the CDR3 reads CASSSRLDTGELFF. The DNA read from the CDR3 is TGTGCCAGCAGCTCTAGACTAGACACCGGGGAG.

This clone showed up many times. From the germline J gene comes the end of the CDR3, since the read stops 3 residues before it. The V and J genes are TRBV20-1 and TRBJ1-6, with 8 bases lining up with TRBD1. V gave up 7 bases and J gave up 9 bases; unmatched junction bases: 5. This CDR3 is built from 12 residues. The V gene's germline CDR1 is DFQATT and CDR2 SNEGSKA (reference sequence). Here the CDR3 reads CSVTGGGSPLHF. The covered CDR3 bases are TGCAGTGTCACAGGGGGGGGTTCACCC.

This clone has a count of ten or more. With the read ending 3 residues before the CDR3 end, the germline J gene is used to fill in that end. This chain connects TRBV20-1 to TRBJ2-5; 11 positions agree with TRBD2. J was trimmed by 5 bases and V by 5 bases; bases with no gene match: 7. The CDR3 covers 14 residues. Germline values: CDR1 DFQATT, CDR2 SNEGSKA (reference sequence). The CDR3 loop is CSARVAGGRETQYF. The CDR3 DNA, read in part, is TGCAGTGCTCGAGTAGCGGGGGGGCGGGAGACC.

There are many counts of this clone. The CDR3 bases that were read are TGTGCCAGCAGTGAAACCGACAGGGGTCCTATCTATGGC. Translating it yields CASSETDRGPIYG. The CDR3 reads in full as CASSETDRGPIYGYTF. This rearrangement joins TRBV2 to TRBJ1-2, with 8 nucleotides matching TRBD1. The read falls 3 residues short of the CDR3 end, and the missing part is taken from the germline J gene. In germline, CDR1 is SNHLY, CDR2 FYNNEI. The CDR3 is 16 amino acids. The ends lost 2 bases at V and 4 bases at J; junction bases unmatched: 9.